This T cell receptor beta chain emerged from a study of OX40 agonist ivuxolimab in advanced cancers. Data came from immunoSEQ multiplex PCR; TCRdb stores just in-frame clones and leaves some out. This table holds around 150,000 clones, approximately 94% found once. Concerning this clone itself: Its matching antigen is unknown.

Notes on the study in general: Compared with CD4+, CD8+ T cells on average had more expanded clones.

The receptor was isolated from an adult with an advanced solid tumor such as melanoma, head and neck, liver or kidney cancer. Sequencing was performed on CD4+ or CD8+ T cells sorted from blood, taken in a trial of the OX40 agonist ivuxolimab.

The CDR3 is CASISGGAGANVLTF. The CDR3, as DNA: TGTGCCAGCATCTCGGGGGGCGCTGGGGCCAACGTCCTGACTTTC. The genes are TRBV6-1 and TRBJ2-6; a weak D match, TRBD2 (7 bases). The V gene lost 7 bases and the J gene lost 2 bases, with 12 bases spanning the gap. Germline CDR1 is MNHNS and CDR2 is SASEGT. The CDR3 sequence is 15 residues long.